The 9 T cell receptor beta chains below come from one sample, sequenced in a study. TCRdb re-called the RT-PCR reads through MiXCR, storing one row per CDR3 protein. This sample yields 650,000 to 800,000 distinct CDR3 sequences, of which over 12% are seen a single time; 3% to 4.5% belongs to the top ten. Sequences were obtained from memory CD4+ T cells from blood. These receptors were taken from a female donor in good health, serving as a healthy control.

This clonotype appeared a few times. The J gene is TRBJ1-2, the V gene TRBV12-3 or TRBV12-4, with a possible D match to TRBD1 (6 bases). Trimming removed 5 bases from V and 2 bases from J, with 15 bases in between. The CDR3 contains 15 residues. For the CDR3, the DNA is TGTGCCAGCAGTCACCCCGCCAGGGGAAACTATGGCTACACCTTC. Its protein is CASSHPARGNYGYTF.

The V gene is TRBV7-2, the J gene TRBJ2-1; 11 positions match TRBD2. CDR1 SGHTA and CDR2 FQGNSA come from the germline V gene. With 5 bases clipped from V and 6 bases from J, the junction kept 6 bases outside the gene matches. CDR3 length: 15 residues. In DNA form, the CDR3 reads TGTGCCAGCAGCGGTAGCGGGAGGGCGGCCAATGAGCAGTTCTTC. Its translation is CASSGSGRAANEQFF. Variable domain in full (rest from reference TRBV7-2 and TRBJ2-1): GAGVSQSPSNKVTEKGKDVELRCDPISGHTALYWYRQSLGQGLEFLIYFQGNSAPDKSGLPSDRFSAERTGGSVSTLTIQRTQQEDSAVYLCASSGSGRAANEQFFGPGTRLTVL.

This clonotype turned up a few times. The chain employs TRBV7-2 and TRBJ2-5; D tentatively fits TRBD1 or TRBD2 (5 bases each). This CDR3 is 14 amino acids long. The germline V gene encodes CDR1 SGHTA and CDR2 FQGNSA. Trimming stripped 5 bases from V and 4 bases from J, with 14 bases between. The CDR3 loop is CASSPRGGLETQYF. CDR3 coding DNA: TGTGCCAGCAGCCCACGTGGGGGATTAGAGACCCAGTACTTC.

In its sample, this clonotype was seen many times. This chain joins TRBV20-1 and TRBJ2-3; TRBD2 matches 7 bases. Germline V gives CDR1 DFQATT, CDR2 SNEGSKA (reference sequence). The CDR3 length is 14 residues. The trim removed 0 bases at V and 3 bases at J, leaving 3 bases unmatched. CDR3 nucleotides: TGCAGTGCTAGAGAACTAGCGCGGACAGATACGCAGTATTTT. Translated, it gives CSARELARTDTQYF.

This clonotype was picked up many times. This sequence joins TRBV20-1 and TRBJ1-1, with D hard to call. Trimming pared 6 bases from V and 7 bases from J, leaving 15 bases between. This CDR3 is 12 amino acids long. Germline assignment: CDR1 DFQATT and CDR2 SNEGSKA (reference sequence). The CDR3 nucleotides are TGCAGTGCCCCCCGCGGAACATTTGAAGCTTTCTTT. Amino acids: CSAPRGTFEAFF.

Many counts were recorded for this clonotype. This sequence joins TRBV29-1 and TRBJ2-2, with D hard to call. The CDR3 consists of 11 residues. Germline V lookup: CDR1 SQVTM, CDR2 ANQGSEA. V was clipped by 8 bases and J by 6 bases, with 10 bases between them. In nucleotides, the CDR3 is TGCAGCACTTTAGAGGCCGGGGAGCTGTTTTTT. Translating gives CSTLEAGELFF.

This clonotype was picked up many times. The V gene is TRBV5-4, the J gene TRBJ2-4; 12 bases match TRBD2. The J segment lost 7 bases and the V segment lost 1 base, leaving 9 bases of the junction unmatched. CDR3 length: 17 amino acids. Germline lookup yields CDR1 SGHNT and CDR2 YYREEE (reference sequence). CDR3 sequence (DNA): TGTGCCAGCAGCTTGAACCTAGCGGGGGGGCACCGCAACATTCAGTACTTC. This encodes CASSLNLAGGHRNIQYF.

This clonotype was seen at least ten times. The V gene is TRBV6-6, the J gene TRBJ2-5; D is unresolved. The germline CDR1 and CDR2 sequences are MNHNY and SVGAGI (reference sequence). CDR3 size: 11 residues. Trimming removed 5 bases from V and 3 bases from J, with 4 bases in between. DNA of the CDR3: TGTGCCAGCAGTACAGAAGAGACCCAGTACTTC. Its translation: CASSTEETQYF.

In its sample, this clonotype was seen many times. The chain joins TRBV6-5 to TRBJ2-3; no reliable D call. V was pared by 0 bases and J by 0 bases, with 7 bases between. The CDR3 contains 15 residues. Germline-derived CDR1 and CDR2 are MNHEY and SVGAGI. The CDR3 here is CASSYSLFSTDTQYF. CDR3 coding DNA: TGTGCCAGCAGTTACTCCTTGTTTAGCACAGATACGCAGTATTTT.